This T cell receptor beta chain was documented in a study of identical twins. This clonotype was recorded at least ten times. Its specificity is not known. Trimming left V 3 bases short and J 2 bases short, with 14 bases between. The germline CDR1 and CDR2 sequences are SEHNR and FQNEAQ (reference sequence). The CDR3 has 16 amino acids. Each CDR3 protein is one row after TCRdb ran MiXCR on the 5' RACE reads. Seen here are about 500,000 distinct CDR3 sequences, approximately 15% observed once, and the top ten hold approximately 1%. Findings of the study overall: The abundant beta clonotypes from cord blood had fewer insertions, and memory repertoires had none of this.

These sequences were also reported in another study, on yellow fever vaccine responses in identical twins.

This TCR was sampled from a woman between 18 and 29 years old in good health. This sequence joins TRBV7-9 and TRBJ2-1, with D perhaps given as TRBD1 or TRBD2 (5 bases each). The sample was CD4+ T cells sorted from blood. CDR3 in DNA: TGTGCCAGCAGCTTCTCTTTGGGGGATACCTACAATGAGCAGTTCTTC. Protein sequence: CASSFSLGDTYNEQFF.